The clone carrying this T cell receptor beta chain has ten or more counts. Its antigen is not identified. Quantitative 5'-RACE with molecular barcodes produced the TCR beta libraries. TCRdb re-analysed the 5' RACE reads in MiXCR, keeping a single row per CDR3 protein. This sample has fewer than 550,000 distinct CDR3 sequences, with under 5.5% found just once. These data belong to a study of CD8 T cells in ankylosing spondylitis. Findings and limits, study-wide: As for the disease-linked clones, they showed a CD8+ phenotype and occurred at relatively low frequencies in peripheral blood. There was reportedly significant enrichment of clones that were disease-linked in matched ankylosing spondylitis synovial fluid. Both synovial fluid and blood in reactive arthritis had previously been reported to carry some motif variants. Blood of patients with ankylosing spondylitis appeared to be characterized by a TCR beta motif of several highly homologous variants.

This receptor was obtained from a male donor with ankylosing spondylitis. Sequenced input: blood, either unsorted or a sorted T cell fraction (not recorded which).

The CDR3 protein is CASSLMRHTAETQYF. As DNA, the CDR3 is TGTGCCAGCAGCTTAATGAGACATACGGCGGAGACCCAGTACTTC. The chain links TRBV7-2 to TRBJ2-5; D remains unclear. Per the germline V gene, CDR1 is SGHTA and CDR2 is FQGNSA. CDR3 length equals 15 residues. Trimming pared 2 bases from V and 5 bases from J, leaving 15 bases between.